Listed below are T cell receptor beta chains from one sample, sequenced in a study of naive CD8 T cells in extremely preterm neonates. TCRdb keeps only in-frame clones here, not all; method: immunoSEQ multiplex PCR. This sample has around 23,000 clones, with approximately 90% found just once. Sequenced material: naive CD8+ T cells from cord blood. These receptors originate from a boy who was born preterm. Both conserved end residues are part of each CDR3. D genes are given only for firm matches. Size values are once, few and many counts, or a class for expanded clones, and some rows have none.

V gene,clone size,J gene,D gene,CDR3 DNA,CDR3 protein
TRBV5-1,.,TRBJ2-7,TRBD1,TGCGCCAGCAGCTTGGGGGCAGGGGGTTACGAGCAGTACTTC,CASSLGAGGYEQYF
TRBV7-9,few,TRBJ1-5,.,TGTGCCAGCAGCTTAGAATACGGTGAGGATCAGCCCCAGCATTTT,CASSLEYGEDQPQHF
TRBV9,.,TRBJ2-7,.,TGTGCCAGCAGCGTTGGGGGTCCGTCCTACGAGCAGTACTTC,CASSVGGPSYEQYF
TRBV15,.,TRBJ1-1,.,TGTGCCACCAGCAGAGTAGGGCAGGGTGGCACTGAAGCTTTCTTT,CATSRVGQGGTEAFF
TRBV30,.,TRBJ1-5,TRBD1,TGTGCCTGGAGTACAGGGGGCAATCAGCCCCAGCATTTT,CAWSTGGNQPQHF
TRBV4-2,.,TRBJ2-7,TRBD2,TGTGCCAGCAGCCAAGGACTAGCGGGGGCCTACGAGCAGTACTTC,CASSQGLAGAYEQYF
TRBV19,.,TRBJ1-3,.,TGTGCCAGTAGTCAGGGGAGCTCTGGAAACACCATATATTTT,CASSQGSSGNTIYF
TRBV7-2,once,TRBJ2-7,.,TGTGCCAGCAGCTTAAGGCACCCATCCTACGAGCAGTACTTC,CASSLRHPSYEQYF
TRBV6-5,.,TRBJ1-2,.,TGTGCCAGCAGTTACGGACAAAACTATGGCTACACCTTC,CASSYGQNYGYTF
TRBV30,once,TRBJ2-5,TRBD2,TGTGCCTGGTCCTTAGCGGGGGCTTCTCGGCAGTACTTC,CAWSLAGASRQYF
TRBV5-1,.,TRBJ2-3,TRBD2,TGCGCCAGCAGCTTGACTAGCGGGGGGGCAGATACGCAGTATTTT,CASSLTSGGADTQYF
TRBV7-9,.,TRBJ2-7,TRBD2,TGTGCCAGCAGCTTACTAGCGGGGGGGTACGAGCAGTACTTC,CASSLLAGGYEQYF
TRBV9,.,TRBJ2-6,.,TGTGCCAGCAGCGTAGTTGCGGGTGGGGCCAACGTCCTGACTTTC,CASSVVAGGANVLTF
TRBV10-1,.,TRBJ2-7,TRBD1,TGCGCCAGCAGTGAGGGGACAGGGGGCTACGAGCAGTACTTC,CASSEGTGGYEQYF
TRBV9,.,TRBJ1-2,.,TGTGCCAGCAGCGGATATGGCTACACCTTC,CASSGYGYTF
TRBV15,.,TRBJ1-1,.,TGTGCCACCAGAGGAGGGATGAACACTGAAGCTTTCTTT,CATRGGMNTEAFF
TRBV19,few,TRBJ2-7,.,TGTGCCAGTAGTAATGGGTTTACCTACGAGCAGTACTTC,CASSNGFTYEQYF
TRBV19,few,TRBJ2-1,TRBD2,TGTGCCAGTAGTATAGGGACTAGCTCCTACAATGAGCAGTTCTTC,CASSIGTSSYNEQFF
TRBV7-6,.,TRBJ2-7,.,TGTGCCAGCAGCTTAGCGGGGGGCGAGCAGTACTTC,CASSLAGGEQYF
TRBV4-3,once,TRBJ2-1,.,TGCGCCAGCAGCCAAGATTGGCTCGATGAGCAGTTCTTC,CASSQDWLDEQFF
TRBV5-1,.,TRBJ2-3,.,TGCGCCAGCAGCTTGGCAGATACGCAGTATTTT,CASSLADTQYF
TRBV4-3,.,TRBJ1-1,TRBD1,TGCGCCAGCAGCCAAGATTGGAGACAGGGCACTGAAGCTTTCTTT,CASSQDWRQGTEAFF
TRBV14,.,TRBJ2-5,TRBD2,TGTGCCAGCGTTCCACTAGCGGGGGGGCAAGAGACCCAGTACTTC,CASVPLAGGQETQYF
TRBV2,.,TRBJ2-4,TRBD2,TGTGCCAGCAGTATCCGACTAGCGGGGGGAAACATTCAGTACTTC,CASSIRLAGGNIQYF
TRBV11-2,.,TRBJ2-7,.,TGTGCCAGCAGCTTCAGAGACACCTACGAGCAGTACTTC,CASSFRDTYEQYF
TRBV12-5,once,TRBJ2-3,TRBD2,TGTGCTAGTGGAGGACTAGCTAGCACAGATACGCAGTATTTT,CASGGLASTDTQYF
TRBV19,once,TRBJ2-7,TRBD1,TGTGCCAGTAGCCCAGGACAGGGCCCCTACGAGCAGTACTTC,CASSPGQGPYEQYF
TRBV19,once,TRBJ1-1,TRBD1,TGTGCCAGTAGTATAGGAGACAGGGGGCACACTGAAGCTTTCTTT,CASSIGDRGHTEAFF
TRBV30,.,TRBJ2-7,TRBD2,TGTGCCTGGAGGGGACTAGCGGGGTACGAGCAGTACTTC,CAWRGLAGYEQYF
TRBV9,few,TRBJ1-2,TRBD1,TGTGCCAGCAGCGTAGGGACAGGGGGCAACTATGGCTACACCTTC,CASSVGTGGNYGYTF
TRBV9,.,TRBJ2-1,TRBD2,TGTGCCAGCAGCCTGCGGGGGTCTTTCTACAATGAGCAGTTCTTC,CASSLRGSFYNEQFF
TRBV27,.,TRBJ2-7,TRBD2,TGTGCCAGCAGTTTAAGCGGACTAGCGGGGTTCTACGAGCAGTACTTC,CASSLSGLAGFYEQYF
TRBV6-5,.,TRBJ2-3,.,TGTGCCAGCAGTTGGGACAACACAGATACGCAGTATTTT,CASSWDNTDTQYF
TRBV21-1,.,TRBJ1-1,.,TGTGCCAGCAGACAGAACACTGAAGCTTTCTTT,CASRQNTEAFF
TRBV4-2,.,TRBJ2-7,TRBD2,TGTGCCAGCAGCCAGCTACGGGACACTAGCGGGGGGGCCTACGAGCAGTACTTC,CASSQLRDTSGGAYEQYF
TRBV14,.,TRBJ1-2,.,TGTGCCAGCAGCCAAGCTACGGACCTCTATGGCTACACCTTC,CASSQATDLYGYTF
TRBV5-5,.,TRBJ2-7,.,TGTGCCAGCAGCGGGACAAACTACGAGCAGTACTTC,CASSGTNYEQYF
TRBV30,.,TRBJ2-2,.,TGTGCCTGGAGATTAACGAACACCGGGGAGCTGTTTTTT,CAWRLTNTGELFF
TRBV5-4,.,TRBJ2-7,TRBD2,TGTGCCAGCAGCTTGGAGGGACTAGCCTACGAGCAGTACTTC,CASSLEGLAYEQYF
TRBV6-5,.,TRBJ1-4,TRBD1,TGTGCCAGCAGTTACTCAGATGACAGGGGTGAAAAACTGTTTTTT,CASSYSDDRGEKLFF
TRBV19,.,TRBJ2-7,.,TGTGCCAGTAGTCGGGACACCGTACACGAGCAGTACTTC,CASSRDTVHEQYF
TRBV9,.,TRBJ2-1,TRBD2,TGTGCCAGCAGCGCGGGGGGCTCCTACAATGAGCAGTTCTTC,CASSAGGSYNEQFF
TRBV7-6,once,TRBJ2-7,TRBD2,TGTGCCAGCAGCTTAAGTGCGGGGGGCTCCTACGAGCAGTACTTC,CASSLSAGGSYEQYF
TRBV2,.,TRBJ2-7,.,TGTGCCAGCAGTGAATACGAGCAGTACTTC,CASSEYEQYF
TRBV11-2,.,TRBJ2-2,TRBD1,TGTGCCAGCAGCCAGGGGGCCGGGGAGCTGTTTTTT,CASSQGAGELFF